The present entry profiles one T cell receptor beta chain with its context. Its matching antigen is unknown. The data are from a study of T cell responses to AZD1222 COVID-19 vaccine. Study results and caveats: The reported proportion of spike-specific TCRs targeting unmutated variant regions was nearly half. Sampling that yielded the repertoires occurred only after the peak T cell response. Among vaccine-associated CD4 TCRs, coverage spanned spike, with dominance at 160-218 and 743-854.

Clones were read by immunoSEQ multiplex PCR, and TCRdb kept only the in-frame ones, dropping some. The sample includes roughly 150,000 clones, about 86% of them seen just once. V dropped 0 bases and J dropped 7 bases, with 14 bases sitting between them. The CDR3 is 14 residues long. CDR1 and CDR2 from the germline V gene are SGHKS and YYEKEE (reference sequence). Sequenced here: peripheral blood, sampled on day 0 of AZD1222 vaccination. The V gene is TRBV5-5, the J gene TRBJ2-7; D may be TRBD2 (5 bases). The receptor was derived from an adult in good health. CDR3 bases: TGTGCCAGCAGCTTGGCTGTGCTACGGAGGGAGCAGTACTTC. Its protein product is CASSLAVLRREQYF.